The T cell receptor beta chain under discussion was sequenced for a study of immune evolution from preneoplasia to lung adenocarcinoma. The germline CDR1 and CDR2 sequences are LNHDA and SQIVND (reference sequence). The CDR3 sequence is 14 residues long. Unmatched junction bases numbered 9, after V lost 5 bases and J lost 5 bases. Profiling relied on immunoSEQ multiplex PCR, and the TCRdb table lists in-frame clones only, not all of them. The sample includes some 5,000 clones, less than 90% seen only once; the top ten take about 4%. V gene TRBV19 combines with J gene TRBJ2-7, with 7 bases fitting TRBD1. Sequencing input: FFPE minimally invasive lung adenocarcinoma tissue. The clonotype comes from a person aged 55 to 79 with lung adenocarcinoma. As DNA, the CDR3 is TGTGCCAGTAGTCCCCGAGGGGGCTGGAACGAGCAGTACTTC. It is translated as CASSPRGGWNEQYF.